The clone carrying this T cell receptor beta chain was seen only once. This sample was taken from a study of cytomegalovirus exposure and HLA in healthy donors. Vbeta (60) and Jbeta (13) primers were used in the PCR. Sequencing used immunoSEQ multiplex PCR; TCRdb keeps in-frame clones, though not all of them. The sample carries about 300,000 clones, 86% recorded once. Unmatched junction bases numbered 7, after V lost 4 bases and J lost 3 bases. The CDR3 runs to 16 residues. Germline loops: CDR1 SGHTA, CDR2 FQGNSA. The genes are TRBV7-2 and TRBJ1-5, with 9 bases identical to TRBD1. This sequence was found in a man in his forties in good health and CMV-seropositive. The specimen was PBMCs. CDR3 sequence (DNA): TGTGCCAGCAGCTCGGGACAGGGTTCGTTCAATCAGCCCCAGCATTTT. Translating it yields CASSSGQGSFNQPQHF.